A selection of T cell receptor beta chains follows, all from one sample in a study of T cell responses to AZD1222 COVID-19 vaccine. Sequencing was performed with immunoSEQ multiplex PCR; in TCRdb, only in-frame clones are kept and a portion is missing. The table records under 110,000 clones, around 90% of them present only once. Sample: peripheral blood, taken 28 days after the second AZD1222 dose. The receptors derive from an adult who received the AZD1222 COVID-19 vaccine. The CDR3 runs from the conserved cysteine through the conserved F or W. A D gene is named only where the DNA matches it firmly. Clone size is stated in some rows and not others, as once, few, many or a class when expanded.

J | V | D | size | DNA | CDR3
TRBJ1-2 | TRBV7-8 | . | . | TGTGCCAGCAGCTTAGGGGGGCGGCGAGGCTACACCTTC | CASSLGGRRGYTF
TRBJ2-3 | TRBV7-8 | . | . | TGTGCCAGCCTGCTTGGGGGGAGCACAGATACGCAGTATTTT | CASLLGGSTDTQYF
TRBJ1-5 | TRBV4-2 | TRBD1 | . | TGTGCCAGCAGCCACCTGGGACAGGAGAGAGGGAGCAATCAGCCCCAGCATTTT | CASSHLGQERGSNQPQHF
TRBJ2-7 | TRBV18 | TRBD1 | . | TGTGCCAGCTCACCCACGTTGGGGACAGGGGACTCCTACGAGCAGTACTTC | CASSPTLGTGDSYEQYF
TRBJ1-2 | TRBV5-1 | . | . | TGCGCCAGCAGCACAACCGGGACAAGTTATGGCTACACCTTC | CASSTTGTSYGYTF
TRBJ1-2 | TRBV19 | TRBD1 | . | TGTGCCAGTAGTATAGATGGGGACAGCTATGGCTACACCTTC | CASSIDGDSYGYTF
TRBJ2-2 | TRBV7-6 | . | . | TGTGCCAGCAGCAACCGTCGCGGGGGCAACACCGGGGAGCTGTTTTTT | CASSNRRGGNTGELFF
TRBJ1-5 | TRBV6-2/TRBV6-3 | TRBD1 | . | TGTGCCAGCAGTTACGATTCAGGGGGCGAACAGCCCCAGCATTTT | CASSYDSGGEQPQHF
TRBJ1-5 | TRBV6-6 | . | . | TGTGCCAGCAGTTACTCGGCGGACATTGATCAGCCCCAGCATTTT | CASSYSADIDQPQHF
TRBJ1-2 | TRBV6-5 | TRBD1 | . | TGTGCCAGCAGTTTAGACAGGGCAGGGGGCTACACCTTC | CASSLDRAGGYTF
TRBJ1-2 | TRBV6-5 | TRBD1 | . | TGTGCCCCGGACAGGGCCTATGGCTACACCTTC | CAPDRAYGYTF
TRBJ2-3 | TRBV4-3 | TRBD2 | . | TGCGCCAGCAGCCAAGTCAACGGGGGGGACCCAGATACGCAGTATTTT | CASSQVNGGDPDTQYF
TRBJ2-5 | TRBV7-3 | . | once | TGTGCCAGCAGCTTAAGGGGTCTAAGTGAGACCCAGTACTTC | CASSLRGLSETQYF
TRBJ2-3 | TRBV14 | TRBD2 | . | TGTGCCAGCAGCCGAGGACTAGTCAACACAGATACGCAGTATTTT | CASSRGLVNTDTQYF
TRBJ2-2 | TRBV7-2 | . | . | TGTGCCAGCAGCTTATGGGGGGCACAAACCGGGGAGCTGTTTTTT | CASSLWGAQTGELFF
TRBJ1-2 | TRBV5-1 | TRBD1 | . | TGCGCCAGCAGCTTGGCCAGGGGGAACTATGGCTACACCTTC | CASSLARGNYGYTF
TRBJ1-2 | TRBV6-2/TRBV6-3 | TRBD1 | . | TGTGCCAGCAGCGGACAGGGCCGATCCGGTGGCTACACCTTC | CASSGQGRSGGYTF
TRBJ2-7 | TRBV23-1 | . | once | TGCGCCAGCAGGGTAGGCACCTACGAGCAGTACTTC | CASRVGTYEQYF
TRBJ2-5 | TRBV3-1/TRBV3-2 | TRBD2 | . | TGTGCCGTGGGGACTAGCGGGGATCTTGAGACCCAGTACTTC | CAVGTSGDLETQYF
TRBJ2-5 | TRBV7-2 | TRBD1 | . | TGTGCCAGCAGCTTAGGACAGGGCGGTCAGACCCAGTACTTC | CASSLGQGGQTQYF